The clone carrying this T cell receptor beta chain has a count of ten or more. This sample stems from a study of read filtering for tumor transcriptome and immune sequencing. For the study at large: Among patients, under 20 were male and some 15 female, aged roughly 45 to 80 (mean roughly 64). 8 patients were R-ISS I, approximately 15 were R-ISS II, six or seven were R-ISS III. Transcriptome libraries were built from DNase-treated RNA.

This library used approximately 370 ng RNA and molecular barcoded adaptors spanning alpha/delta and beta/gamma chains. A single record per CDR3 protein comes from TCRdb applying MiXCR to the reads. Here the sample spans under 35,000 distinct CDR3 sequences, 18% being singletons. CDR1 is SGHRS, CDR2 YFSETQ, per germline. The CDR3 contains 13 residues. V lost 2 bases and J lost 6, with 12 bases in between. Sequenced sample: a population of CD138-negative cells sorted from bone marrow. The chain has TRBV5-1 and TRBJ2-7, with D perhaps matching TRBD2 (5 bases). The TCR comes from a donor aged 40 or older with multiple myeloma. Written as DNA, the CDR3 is TGCGCCAGCAGCTTTGGTGGGGAGTTCGAGCAGTACTTC. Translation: CASSFGGEFEQYF.